Listed below are T cell receptor beta chains from one sample, sequenced in a study of T cell repertoires in cytomegalovirus infection. One entry per CDR3 protein results from TCRdb running MiXCR on the reads. The table includes roughly 45,000 distinct CDR3 sequences, roughly 22% detected once. No antigens are known for them. The specimen comprised CD8+ T cells from cultured PBMCs, sampled from culture after CMV antigen stimulation. These receptors all stem from a human donor in good health (CMV status not recorded). Some clones in this sample may be carry-over from other donors' samples. The CDR3 runs from the conserved cysteine through the conserved F or W. The order of the fields is clone size, D gene, V gene, J gene, CDR3 DNA, CDR3 protein. D genes are given only for firm matches. Clone size is given for some rows only: seen once, a few or many times, or a class if the clone is expanded.

.	.	TRBV7-6	TRBJ2-7	TGTGCCAGCAGCTTAGGCGGGACGGGTGCTTACGAGCAGTACTTC	CASSLGGTGAYEQYF
.	.	TRBV7-9	TRBJ2-4	TGTGCCAGCAGCTCGCCCGAGTGGGCCAAAAACATTCAGTACTTC	CASSSPEWAKNIQYF
.	.	TRBV28	TRBJ2-1	TGTGCCAGCAGTTTATTTTTCCAGGGATACAATGAGCAGTTCTTC	CASSLFFQGYNEQFF
.	TRBD1	TRBV3-1	TRBJ2-1	TGTGCCAGCAGCCAACCGACAGGGGAGCAGTTCTTC	CASSQPTGEQFF
.	TRBD1	TRBV7-9	TRBJ2-5	TGTGCCAGCAGCCCCGGGACAGGGGACAAGACCCAGTACTTC	CASSPGTGDKTQYF
many	.	TRBV6-1	TRBJ2-6	TGTGCCAGCAGTGAAGTGCAGGGAACTGGGGCCAACGTCCTGACTTTC	CASSEVQGTGANVLTF
.	TRBD2	TRBV12-3/TRBV12-4	TRBJ2-7	TGTGCCAGCAGTTCGCAGGGGACTAGCAGAAGCGAGCAGTACTTC	CASSSQGTSRSEQYF
.	.	TRBV6-5	TRBJ2-5	TGTGCCAGCAGTTACTCGAATTCTCGTGGATCGACCCAGTACTTC	CASSYSNSRGSTQYF
many	.	TRBV7-9	TRBJ1-2	TGTGCCAGCAGCTTGGGGGGGGAAAGTGGCTACACCTTC	CASSLGGESGYTF
.	TRBD1	TRBV6-6	TRBJ1-6	TGTGCCAGCAGTTATCCGGTGGACAGGAATAATTCACCCCTCCACTTT	CASSYPVDRNNSPLHF
many	.	TRBV6-5	TRBJ2-6	TGTGCCAGCACCTGGGGGCCTCCCGTTCAAGATTCTGGGGCCAACGTCCTGACTTTC	CASTWGPPVQDSGANVLTF
.	.	TRBV28	TRBJ1-6	TGTGCCAGCATTAGGGGTTGGGAAGCGAATTCACCCCTCCACTTT	CASIRGWEANSPLHF
.	TRBD1	TRBV15	TRBJ2-1	TGTGCCACCAGGGACAGGGGGCTTTACAATGAGCAGTTCTTC	CATRDRGLYNEQFF
few	.	TRBV15	TRBJ1-1	TGTGCCGCCGGGGAGGGGTTTGGGCTAGCTTTCTTT	CAAGEGFGLAFF
.	TRBD2	TRBV4-2	TRBJ2-5	TGTGCCAGCAGCCAAGCGGGAGGGTCCCAGGAGACCCAGTACTTC	CASSQAGGSQETQYF
few	.	TRBV7-2	TRBJ2-3	TGTGCCAGCAGCTTAGTAAGAGTCAGGGTGGGAGATACGCAGTATTTT	CASSLVRVRVGDTQYF
.	.	TRBV6-2/TRBV6-3	TRBJ2-7	TGTGCCAGCAGTTTCGACAGAAGCTCCTACGAGCAGTACTTC	CASSFDRSSYEQYF
.	.	TRBV12-3/TRBV12-4	TRBJ2-1	TGTGCCAGCAGTTTAGGATGGCAATCCAATGAGCAGTTCTTC	CASSLGWQSNEQFF
few	.	TRBV24-1	TRBJ2-1	TGTGCCACCAGTCCTGCAGGGTACGAGCAGTTCTTC	CATSPAGYEQFF
.	TRBD2	TRBV7-2	TRBJ2-3	TGTGCCAGCAGCTTAGTACTTAGCGGGGGGGGGACCACAGATACGCAGTATTTT	CASSLVLSGGGTTDTQYF
.	TRBD2	TRBV27	TRBJ2-1	TGTGCCAGCAGACTAGCGGGAGGCTACAATGAGCAGTTCTTC	CASRLAGGYNEQFF
few	.	TRBV28	TRBJ2-5	TGTGCCAGCAACCTCAAGACCAAAACCCAAGAGACCCAGTACTTC	CASNLKTKTQETQYF
.	.	TRBV27	TRBJ1-5	TGTGCCAGCAGTCCGCCGAATCAGCCCCAGCATTTT	CASSPPNQPQHF
few	.	TRBV6-1	TRBJ1-1	TGTGCCAGCAGCCTGGACGGGGAAAGTGGGACTGAAGCTTTCTTT	CASSLDGESGTEAFF
.	TRBD1	TRBV7-9	TRBJ2-1	TGTGCCAGCAGCTCCGGGACAGGCCTCAATGAGCAGTTCTTC	CASSSGTGLNEQFF